The sample holds a few counts of the clone carrying this TCR beta chain. The protocol was immunoSEQ multiplex PCR, while the TCRdb copy is restricted to in-frame clones and leaves out a portion. The sample shows tens of thousands of clones, 80% to 90% of them seen only once. This specimen belongs to a study of control samples from healthy donors and cancer patients. This TCR was sampled from a woman in her forties or fifties with lung cancer. The sample taken for sequencing was PBMCs.

The CDR3 here is CASSPPGPSGYNEQFF. The CDR3 coding sequence is TGTGCCAGCTCACCACCGGGACCCTCGGGCTACAATGAGCAGTTCTTC. The V and J genes are TRBV18 and TRBJ2-1; either TRBD1 or TRBD2 may fit D (5 bases each). Germline CDR1 KGHSH, CDR2 LQKENI. V was cut by 0 bases and J by 3 bases, with 12 bases left in between. The CDR3 spans 16 residues.